These 20 T cell receptor beta chains came from one sample sequenced in a study of blood T cell repertoires in COVID-19. This table comes from immunoSEQ multiplex PCR, and its TCRdb copy is limited to in-frame clones, with some not included. The table records 300,000 or so clones, 75% to 95% of them present only once. The material sequenced was PBMCs or T cells enriched from blood (not recorded which). These TCRs come from a woman aged 30 to 39 who had recovered from COVID-19.

The chain recombines TRBV11-3 with TRBJ2-3; D might be TRBD1 (6 bases). CDR3 length: 14 residues. The germline V gene has CDR1 SGHNT and CDR2 YENEEA. Trimming took off 5 bases at V and 4 bases at J, with 13 bases between the two ends. The CDR3 reads CASSVTGISDTQYF. In DNA form, the CDR3 reads TGTGCCAGCAGCGTTACAGGGATTTCAGATACGCAGTATTTT.

The chain joins TRBV27 to TRBJ2-5; 13 bases line up with TRBD2. The CDR3 spans 15 residues. The germline V gene encodes CDR1 MNHEY and CDR2 SMNVEV (reference sequence). V trimming: 7 bases; J trimming: 5 bases; junction bases outside the gene matches: 7. The CDR3 DNA reads as TGTGCCAGCAAACTAGCGGGAGGGCCGTGGGAGACCCAGTACTTC. This codes for CASKLAGGPWETQYF.

V is TRBV6-5 and J is TRBJ2-2; 7 positions agree with TRBD2. CDR1 and CDR2 from the germline V gene are MNHEY and SVGAGI. The CDR3 is 15 amino acids. The V and J ends lost 7 bases and 4 bases, in that order; junction bases with no gene match: 9. CDR3 protein: CASKSLAATTGELFF. The CDR3 bases are TGTGCCAGCAAGTCTCTAGCGGCCACCACCGGGGAGCTGTTTTTT.

A remark on this clone: The sample holds other DNA sequences that translate to the same CDR3. This sequence joins TRBV28 and TRBJ1-5; TRBD1 might be the D (5 bases). V was cut by 6 bases and J by 0 bases, with 6 bases left in between. The length of the CDR3 is 13 residues. Germline loops: CDR1 MDHEN, CDR2 SYDVKM. DNA of the CDR3: TGTGCCAGCAGCAGGGATAGCAATCAGCCCCAGCATTTT. Protein: CASSRDSNQPQHF.

This clone was detected once. The CDR3 bases are TGTGCCAGCAGTCCCGTAGCGGGACTCACCTACAATGAGCAGTTCTTC. This encodes CASSPVAGLTYNEQFF. The gene calls are TRBV27 and TRBJ2-1, with 8 bases identical to TRBD2. The V gene's germline CDR1 is MNHEY and CDR2 SMNVEV (reference sequence). The CDR3 is 16 residues long. The V gene end was trimmed by 5 bases and the J gene end by 2 bases; junction bases not matched to a gene: 8.

The genes are TRBV2 and TRBJ2-1, with 7 bases fitting TRBD2. The length of the CDR3 is 15 residues. Per germline, CDR1 SNHLY and CDR2 FYNNEI. V gave up 5 bases and J gave up 2 bases; unmatched junction bases: 6. CDR3 residues: CASSQRSGTYNEQFF. CDR3 DNA: TGTGCCAGCAGTCAAAGAAGCGGGACCTACAATGAGCAGTTCTTC.

The rearrangement joins TRBV5-4 to TRBJ1-1; the D is unclear. The CDR3 runs to 13 residues. V was clipped by 1 base and J by 4 bases, with 8 bases between them. CDR1 and CDR2 from the germline V gene are SGHNT and YYREEE (reference sequence). The CDR3 here is CASSLLPGTEAFF. The CDR3 coding sequence is TGTGCCAGCAGCTTGCTACCGGGCACTGAAGCTTTCTTT.

The chain couples TRBV7-3 to TRBJ2-1; tentatively, D is TRBD1 (5 bases). Trimming left V 5 bases short and J 4 bases short, with 12 bases between. Germline CDR1 reads SGHTA; CDR2 reads FQGTGA. This CDR3 has 14 amino acids. Written as DNA, the CDR3 is TGTGCCAGCAGCCCCGACAGAGATTACAATGAGCAGTTCTTC. Protein product: CASSPDRDYNEQFF.

The sample holds one count of this clone. J is TRBJ2-3 and V is TRBV7-9, with 9 bases identical to TRBD2. Germline loops: CDR1 SEHNR, CDR2 FQNEAQ (reference sequence). The junction had 7 bases not matched to a gene; V was cut back by 6 bases and J by 0 bases. The CDR3 is made up of 16 amino acids. CDR3 sequence reads: CASSTRLAASTDTQYF. CDR3 DNA: TGTGCCAGCAGTACCCGACTAGCGGCTAGCACAGATACGCAGTATTTT.

V and J are TRBV5-6 and TRBJ1-1, with unresolved D. Germline V lookup: CDR1 SGHDT, CDR2 YYEEEE. The CDR3 covers 14 residues. V was clipped by 4 bases and J by 4 bases, with 14 bases between them. This chain's CDR3 is CASSANPGGTEAFF. CDR3 coding DNA: TGTGCCAGCAGCGCAAACCCCGGTGGCACTGAAGCTTTCTTT.

The chain uses TRBV9 and TRBJ2-7; 7 bases are shared with TRBD2. J lost 5 bases, V lost 2 bases, and 13 bases had no gene match. This CDR3 has 16 amino acids. Germline V CDR1 and CDR2: SGDLS, YYNGEE. CDR3 DNA sequence: TGTGCCAGCAGCGTGGGCGGGAGTTCCCCGGGAAACGAGCAGTACTTC. Its protein is CASSVGGSSPGNEQYF.

This clone has just a few counts. The chain employs TRBV4-2 and TRBJ1-5, with a weak D call TRBD1 (5 bases). The CDR3 covers 15 residues. From germline, CDR1 is LGHNA and CDR2 YNFKEQ. V lost 0 bases to trimming and J lost 4 bases, with 10 bases between them. The chain's CDR3 is CASSQDRSGNQPQHF. Written as DNA, the CDR3 is TGTGCCAGCAGCCAAGATAGGTCAGGGAATCAGCCCCAGCATTTT.

For the CDR3, the DNA is TGTGCCAGCAGTTTAATCCTTACCTACGAGCAGTACTTC. Protein: CASSLILTYEQYF. V and J are TRBV6-2 or TRBV6-3 and TRBJ2-7, with D hard to call. The length of the CDR3 is 13 residues. Trimming removed 4 bases at V and 2 bases at J, with 9 bases between. The germline CDR1 and CDR2 sequences are MNHEY and SVGEGT.

The V call is TRBV11-2, the J call TRBJ2-1; perhaps TRBD2 as D (8 bases). The germline V and J ends were trimmed by 5 bases and 6 bases, with 26 bases remaining between them. CDR3 length equals 18 residues. Germline V lookup: CDR1 SGHAT, CDR2 FQNNGV. The CDR3 sequence is CASSPAKQGGGRTNEQFF. In DNA form, the CDR3 reads TGTGCCAGCAGCCCCGCCAAGCAGGGGGGCGGGAGGACCAATGAGCAGTTCTTC.

The V call is TRBV6-5, the J call TRBJ2-7; TRBD1 aligns across 9 bases. J gave up 9 bases and V 8 bases, and 11 bases lay outside the gene matches. From germline, CDR1 is MNHEY and CDR2 SVGAGI. The CDR3 extends over 13 amino acids. CDR3 region: CASSGTGLGGQYF. The CDR3 nucleotides are TGTGCCAGCTCCGGGACAGGGCTAGGTGGGCAGTACTTC.

The chain combines TRBV4-3 with TRBJ2-3; possible D gene TRBD2, 5 bases. Trimming removed 0 bases from V and 5 bases from J, with 15 bases in between. This CDR3 is built from 16 residues. CDR1 and CDR2 from the germline V gene are LGHNA and YSLEER. CDR3 residues: CASSQDGGPSGDTQYF. The CDR3 DNA reads TGCGCCAGCAGCCAAGATGGCGGGCCCTCGGGAGATACGCAGTATTTT.

The V gene is TRBV29-1, the J gene TRBJ2-2; possible D gene TRBD2, 5 bases. The CDR3 covers 13 residues. The germline V and J ends were trimmed by 4 bases and 6 bases, with 12 bases remaining between them. Germline-derived CDR1 and CDR2 are SQVTM and ANQGSEA. As DNA, the CDR3 is TGCAGCGTTGGGCACTTCGGGGCCGGGGAGCTGTTTTTT. Translation: CSVGHFGAGELFF.

The chain uses TRBV3-1 (or the pseudogene TRBV3-2) and TRBJ2-1; 9 bases match TRBD2. V lost 3 bases and J lost 4; bases outside the gene matches: 10. Germline-derived CDR1 and CDR2 are LGHDT and YNNKEL (reference sequence). The CDR3 covers 17 residues. CDR3 bases: TGTGCCAGCAGCCAGGGGGTAATCCTAGCGGGGTACAATGAGCAGTTCTTC. It is translated as CASSQGVILAGYNEQFF.

The J gene is TRBJ2-2, the V gene TRBV30, with D possibly being TRBD1 (6 bases). The germline CDR1 and CDR2 sequences are GTSNPN and SVGIG (reference sequence). The CDR3 extends over 15 amino acids. V lost 4 bases to trimming and J lost 7 bases, with 19 bases between them. The CDR3 DNA follows: TGTGCCTGGATAGATAGGCGGACAGAGGGCGGGGAGCTGTTTTTT. Translation: CAWIDRRTEGGELFF.

The chain couples TRBV9 to TRBJ2-2; D call uncertain. Germline V gives CDR1 SGDLS, CDR2 YYNGEE. V lost 0 bases and J lost 0, with 3 bases in between. This CDR3 region has 14 residues. The CDR3 here is CASSVEPNTGELFF. CDR3 coding DNA: TGTGCCAGCAGCGTAGAGCCGAACACCGGGGAGCTGTTTTTT.